This T cell receptor (beta chain) stems from a study of identical twins (dated by TCRdb to 2016 to 2017). A note on the overall study: To test whether fetal clonotypes persist, the study used deep sequencing on TCR alpha and beta repertoires from monozygotic twins, unrelated adults of various ages, and cord blood. To rule out contamination, replicate twin experiments were performed at different times with different library preparation protocols.

Trimming takes 4 bases off V and 10 bases off J; junction bases not matched to a gene: 11. Inclusive of the bounding cysteine and phenylalanine, the CDR3 is 17 residues long. The CDR3 DNA has 51 bases and is translated from base 1. From a lookup of the germline V gene, CDR1 and CDR2 are KGHDR and SFDVKD. In the case of this clonotype: No antigen is known for it. Per-nucleotide qualities are absent, and no much larger clonotype sits a single base away.

The protocol used for the library was 5' RACE. The data were produced on an Illumina HiSeq 2000. Template switching introduced a universal primer binding site; the final cDNA contained a unique molecular identifier, enabling accurate counting of TCR cDNA molecules. First-strand cDNA for TCR alpha and beta chains was synthesized from specific primers in the conserved constant-segment region. To control for contamination, every cDNA library carried two barcodes: a SMART-Mk sample barcode plus Illumina barcodes. TruSeq adapter sequences along with Illumina sample barcodes were introduced in two successive PCR steps. TCR alpha and beta cDNA libraries were sequenced on the Illumina HiSeq platform with custom primers. The authors processed their data as follows. MiGEC was used to process raw reads and extract unique molecular identifiers, and MiXCR was used to find CDR3 positions. Recombination models were inferred per individual with the repgenHMM and IGoR tools using an EM algorithm. Shared clonotypes were analyzed with the tcR package in R, and sharing was normalized by the product of cloneset sizes. Out-of-frame nonproductive sequences were analyzed to study raw recombination free of thymic and clonal selection effects. Using fastp at Q25 and MiXCR, TCRdb reprocessed the public reads and kept productive beta chains. A single entry per CDR3 protein holds the most common genes and DNA from its merged rows. TCRdb's processing, not the authors' own work, is the source of the V and J calls. The sample table holds some 710,000 distinct CDR3 sequences, of which roughly 6.2% were seen once. The ten largest account for roughly 1.6% of the sample.

Summary of the overall study and its limitations: Because the same donors could not be followed over many years, the conclusions relied on cross-sectional statistical analysis. In beta out-of-frame sequences, excess twin sharing was weaker, because having fewer shared sequences lowered the signal-to-noise ratio. Compared with coincidental sharing between unrelated individuals, out-of-frame TCR alpha sequences shared between twins had an excess of sequences with low generation probability. Recombination models systematically underestimated out-of-frame TCR alpha sharing in monozygotic twins but agreed with sharing between unrelated individuals. Abundant cord blood beta clonotypes had fewer insertions, young adult naive repertoires showed a similar but weaker trend, and memory repertoires showed no such trend. Invariant T cells such as MAIT and iNKT could partly confound zero-insertion analyses, although diverse VJ usage argued against such confounding for most clonotypes.

Only healthy Caucasian donors were included. The researchers also sequenced three unrelated adults who were not twins: a male aged 18 to 29, a male aged 50 to 59, and a female aged 50 to 59. Miltenyi CD45RO+ enrichment and human naive T-cell isolation kits were used to isolate memory (CD45RO+) and naive T cells from PBMC. The chain uses TRBV24-1 and TRBJ2-1; the central 14 bases match TRBD2. This clonotype was obtained from a man between 18 and 35 years old in good health. The source material was naive T cells sorted from blood. Interpreted using the paper, the cell subset or site label stands for: cells isolated with a human naive T-cell isolation kit. The sequence in DNA is TGTGCCACCAGTGAGACCCCCGGGACTAGCGGGAGTAACGAGCAGTTCTTC. Translated, this gives CATSETPGTSGSNEQFF.